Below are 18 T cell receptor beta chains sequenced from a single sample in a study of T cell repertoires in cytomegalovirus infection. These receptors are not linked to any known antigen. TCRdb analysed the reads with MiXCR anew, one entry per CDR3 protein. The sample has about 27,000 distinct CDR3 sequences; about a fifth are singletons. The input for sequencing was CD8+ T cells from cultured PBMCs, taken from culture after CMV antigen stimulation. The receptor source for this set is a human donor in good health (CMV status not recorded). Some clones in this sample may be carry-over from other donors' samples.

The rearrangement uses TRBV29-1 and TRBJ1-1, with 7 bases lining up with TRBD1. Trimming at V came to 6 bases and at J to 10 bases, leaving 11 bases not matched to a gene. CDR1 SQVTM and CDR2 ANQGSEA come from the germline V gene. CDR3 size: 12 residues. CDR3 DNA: TGCAGCGTAGGACAGGCCTCGCAGGGAGCTTTCTTT. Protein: CSVGQASQGAFF.

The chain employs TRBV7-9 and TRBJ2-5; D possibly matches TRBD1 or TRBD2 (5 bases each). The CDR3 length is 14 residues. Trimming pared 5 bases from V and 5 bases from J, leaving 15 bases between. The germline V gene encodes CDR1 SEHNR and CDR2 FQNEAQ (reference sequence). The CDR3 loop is CASSPPRGVETQYF. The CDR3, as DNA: TGTGCCAGCAGCCCCCCTAGAGGGGTGGAGACCCAGTACTTC.

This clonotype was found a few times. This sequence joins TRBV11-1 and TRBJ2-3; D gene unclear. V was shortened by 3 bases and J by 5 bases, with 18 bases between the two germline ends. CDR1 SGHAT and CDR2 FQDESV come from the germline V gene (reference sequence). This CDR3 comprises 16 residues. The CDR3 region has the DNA TGTGCCAGCAGCTTCGAAACCCCAGGACCGGTAGATACGCAGTATTTT. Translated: CASSFETPGPVDTQYF.

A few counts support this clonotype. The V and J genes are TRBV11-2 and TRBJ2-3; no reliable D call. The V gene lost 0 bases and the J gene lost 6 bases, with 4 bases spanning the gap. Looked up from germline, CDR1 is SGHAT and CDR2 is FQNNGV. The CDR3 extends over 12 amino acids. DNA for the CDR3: TGTGCCAGCAGCTTAGAGGAGGATACGCAGTATTTT. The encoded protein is CASSLEEDTQYF. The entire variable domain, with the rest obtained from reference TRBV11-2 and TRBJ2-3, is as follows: EAGVAQSPRYKIIEKRQSVAFWCNPISGHATLYWYQQILGQGPKLLIQFQNNGVVDDSQLPKDRFSAERLKGVDSTLKIQPAKLEDSAVYLCASSLEEDTQYFGPGTRLTVL.

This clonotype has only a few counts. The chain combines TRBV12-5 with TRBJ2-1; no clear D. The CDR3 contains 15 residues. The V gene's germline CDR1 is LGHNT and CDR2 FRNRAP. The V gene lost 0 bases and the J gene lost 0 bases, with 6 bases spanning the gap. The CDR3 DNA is TGTGCTAGTGGTTTGGTTGATGGCTCCTACAATGAGCAGTTCTTC. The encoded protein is CASGLVDGSYNEQFF.

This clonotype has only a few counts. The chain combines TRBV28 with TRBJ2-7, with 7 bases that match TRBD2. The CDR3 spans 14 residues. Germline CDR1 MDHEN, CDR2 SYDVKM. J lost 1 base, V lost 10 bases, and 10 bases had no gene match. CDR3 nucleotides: TGTGCCATCTCCTCCCTAGCGGTTTCCTACGAGCAGTACTTC. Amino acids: CAISSLAVSYEQYF.

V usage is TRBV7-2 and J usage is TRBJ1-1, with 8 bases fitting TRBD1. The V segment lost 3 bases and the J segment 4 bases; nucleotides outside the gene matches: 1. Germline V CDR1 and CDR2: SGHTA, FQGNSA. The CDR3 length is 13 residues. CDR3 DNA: TGTGCCAGCAGCTTTGACAGGGGCACTGAAGCTTTCTTT. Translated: CASSFDRGTEAFF.

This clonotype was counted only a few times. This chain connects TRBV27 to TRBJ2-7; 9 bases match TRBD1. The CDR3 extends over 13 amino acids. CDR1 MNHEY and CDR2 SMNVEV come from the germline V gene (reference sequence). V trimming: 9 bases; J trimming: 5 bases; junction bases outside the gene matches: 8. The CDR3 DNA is TGTGCCAGTCGAACAGGGGGCTTCCACGAGCAGTACTTC. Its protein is CASRTGGFHEQYF.

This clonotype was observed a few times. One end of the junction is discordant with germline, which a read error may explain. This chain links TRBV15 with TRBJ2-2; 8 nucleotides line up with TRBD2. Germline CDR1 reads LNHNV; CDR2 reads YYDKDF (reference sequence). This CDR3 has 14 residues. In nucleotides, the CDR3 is TGTGCCACCAGCAGAGATAGCGGGGACACCGGGGAGCTGTTT. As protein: CATSRDSGDTGELF.

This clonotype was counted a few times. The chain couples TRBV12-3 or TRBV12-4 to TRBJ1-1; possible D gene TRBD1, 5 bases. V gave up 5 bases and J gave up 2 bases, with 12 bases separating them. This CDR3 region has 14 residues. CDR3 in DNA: TGTGCCAGCAGTCCACTGGGACTCAACACTGAAGCTTTCTTT. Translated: CASSPLGLNTEAFF.

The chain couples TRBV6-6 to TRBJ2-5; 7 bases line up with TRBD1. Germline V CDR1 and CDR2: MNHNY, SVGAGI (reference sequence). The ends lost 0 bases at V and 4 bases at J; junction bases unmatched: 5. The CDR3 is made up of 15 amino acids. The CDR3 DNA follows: TGTGCCAGCAGTTACTCGAGGGGGCGCGGAGAGACCCAGTACTTC. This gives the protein CASSYSRGRGETQYF.

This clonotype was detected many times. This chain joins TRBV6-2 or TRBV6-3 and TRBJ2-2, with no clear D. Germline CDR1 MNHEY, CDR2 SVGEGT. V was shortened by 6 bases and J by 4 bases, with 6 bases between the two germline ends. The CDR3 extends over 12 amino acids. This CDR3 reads CASSVLTGELFF. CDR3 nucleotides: TGTGCCAGCAGCGTCCTCACCGGGGAGCTGTTTTTT.

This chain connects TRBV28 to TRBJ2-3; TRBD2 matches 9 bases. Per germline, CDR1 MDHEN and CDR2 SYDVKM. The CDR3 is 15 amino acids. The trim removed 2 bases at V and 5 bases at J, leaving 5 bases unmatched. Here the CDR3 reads CASSLAGGPLDTQYF. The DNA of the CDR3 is TGTGCCAGCAGTTTAGCGGGAGGGCCGTTAGATACGCAGTATTTT.

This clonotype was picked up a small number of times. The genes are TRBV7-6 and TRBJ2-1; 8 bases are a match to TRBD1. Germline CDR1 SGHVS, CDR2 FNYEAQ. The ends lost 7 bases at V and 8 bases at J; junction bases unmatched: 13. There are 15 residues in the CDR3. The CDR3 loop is CASTTRTGPSHEQFF. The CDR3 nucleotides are TGTGCCAGCACCACCAGGACAGGGCCTAGCCATGAGCAGTTCTTC.

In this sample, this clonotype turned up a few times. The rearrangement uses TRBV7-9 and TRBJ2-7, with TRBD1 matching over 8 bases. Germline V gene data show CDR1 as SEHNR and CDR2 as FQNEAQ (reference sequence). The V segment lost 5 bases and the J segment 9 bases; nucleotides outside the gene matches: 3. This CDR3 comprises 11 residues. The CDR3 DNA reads TGTGCCAGCAGCCATGGGACAGGGCAGTACTTC. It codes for CASSHGTGQYF. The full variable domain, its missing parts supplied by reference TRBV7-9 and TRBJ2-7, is DTGVSQNPRHKITKRGQNVTFRCDPISEHNRLYWYRQTLGQGPEFLTYFQNEAQLEKSRLLSDRFSAERPKGSFSTLEIQRTEQGDSAMYLCASSHGTGQYFGPGTRLTVT.

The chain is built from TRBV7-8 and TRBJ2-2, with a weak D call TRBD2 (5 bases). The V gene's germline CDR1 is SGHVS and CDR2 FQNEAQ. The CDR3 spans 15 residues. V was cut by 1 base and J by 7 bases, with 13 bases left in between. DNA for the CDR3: TGTGCCAGCAGCTTAGTCGGGATAAGGGACGGGGAGCTGTTTTTT. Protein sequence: CASSLVGIRDGELFF.

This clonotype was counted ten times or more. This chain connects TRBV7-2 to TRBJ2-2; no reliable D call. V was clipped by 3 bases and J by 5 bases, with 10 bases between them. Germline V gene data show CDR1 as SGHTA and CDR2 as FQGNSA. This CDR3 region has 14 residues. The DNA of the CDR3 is TGTGCCAGCAGCTTCTTGGCTGGAACCGGGGAGCTGTTTTTT. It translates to CASSFLAGTGELFF.

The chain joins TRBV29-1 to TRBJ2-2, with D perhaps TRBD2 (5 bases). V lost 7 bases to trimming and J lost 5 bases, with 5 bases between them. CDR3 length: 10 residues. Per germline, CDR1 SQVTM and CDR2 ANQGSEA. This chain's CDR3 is CSGGTGELFF. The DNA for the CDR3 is TGCAGCGGAGGGACCGGGGAGCTGTTTTTT.